The clone carrying this TCR beta chain was recorded at least ten times. Template material for amplifying TCR beta CDR3 regions consisted of RNA transcripts. HTBI primers were employed in a first-round RT-PCR of the TCR CDR3. MiXCR, run by TCRdb on the multiplex PCR reads, gives a single entry per CDR3 protein. Among hundreds of thousands of distinct CDR3 sequences listed, 16% were seen once. The CDR3 has 14 amino acids. J lost 1 base, V lost 5 bases, and 2 bases had no gene match. CDR1 MDHEN and CDR2 SYDVKM come from the germline V gene. These data belong to a study of T cells in Graves' hyperthyroidism and ophthalmopathy.

Sequencing used blood. The source of this sequence is a woman younger than 35 with Graves' hyperthyroidism. The rearrangement links TRBV28 to TRBJ2-3, with TRBD2 matching over 8 bases. The CDR3 is CASSSGSRTDTQYF. CDR3 DNA: TGTGCCAGCAGTAGCGGGAGTCGCACAGATACGCAGTATTTT.